The next 30 T cell receptor beta chains were all read from a single sample in a study of OX40 agonist ivuxolimab in advanced cancers. Some clones are missing from TCRdb's copy, which holds only in-frame ones; the method was immunoSEQ multiplex PCR. The sample has more than 75,000 clones; roughly 90% are singletons. The sample consisted of CD4+ or CD8+ T cells sorted from blood, taken in a trial of the OX40 agonist ivuxolimab. These receptors came from an adult with an advanced solid tumor such as melanoma, head and neck, liver or kidney cancer.

The rearrangement links TRBV19 to TRBJ1-1, with unresolved D. Trimming cost V 5 bases and J 0 bases, with 13 bases left between them. This CDR3 has 15 amino acids. Per the germline V gene, CDR1 is LNHDA and CDR2 is SQIVND (reference sequence). CDR3: CASSPFLGMNTEAFF. CDR3 sequence (DNA): TGTGCCAGTAGTCCGTTTTTGGGGATGAACACTGAAGCTTTCTTT.

V gene TRBV18 combines with J gene TRBJ2-1; D not resolved. CDR3 size: 16 residues. With 0 bases removed from V and 2 bases from J, the gap between germline ends came to 11 bases. Germline-derived CDR1 and CDR2 are KGHSH and LQKENI. CDR3 in DNA: TGTGCCAGCTCACCACCCGATCAACTGACCTACAATGAGCAGTTCTTC. This gives the protein CASSPPDQLTYNEQFF.

The chain links TRBV18 to TRBJ2-7; 11 nucleotides match TRBD1. Trimming at V came to 2 bases and at J to 2 bases, leaving 2 bases not matched to a gene. The CDR3 spans 15 residues. The germline V gene encodes CDR1 KGHSH and CDR2 LQKENI. CDR3 bases: TGTGCCAGCTCACCAGAGGGACAGGGGGCCTACGAGCAGTACTTC. The encoded protein is CASSPEGQGAYEQYF.

The chain links TRBV7-3 to TRBJ2-3, with a possible D match to TRBD2 (7 bases). V shed 2 bases and J shed 3 bases, with 21 bases lying between them. Germline loops: CDR1 SGHTA, CDR2 FQGTGA. This CDR3 is 18 amino acids long. This CDR3 is CASSLYSGVGGGTDTQYF. For the CDR3, the DNA is TGTGCCAGCAGCTTATATTCGGGTGTGGGAGGGGGAACAGATACGCAGTATTTT.

The CDR3 spells CASSMGSNTGELFF. The CDR3 nucleotides are TGTGCCAGTAGTATGGGCTCGAACACCGGGGAGCTGTTTTTT. The chain is built from TRBV19 and TRBJ2-2; D remains unclear. The CDR3 spans 14 residues. The germline V gene encodes CDR1 LNHDA and CDR2 SQIVND (reference sequence). V lost 3 bases and J lost 0, with 5 bases in between.

The chain combines TRBV5-1 with TRBJ2-7; 9 bases are a match to TRBD1. The length of the CDR3 is 15 residues. Germline CDR1 and CDR2: SGHRS and YFSETQ. V trimming: 4 bases; J trimming: 6 bases; junction bases outside the gene matches: 11. The CDR3 nucleotides read TGCGCCAGCAGCCTGCTAGGGACAGGGACGGGCGAGCAGTACTTC. It codes for CASSLLGTGTGEQYF.

This clone has only a few counts. V gene TRBV4-3 combines with J gene TRBJ2-1, with 11 bases identical to TRBD2. Germline values: CDR1 LGHNA, CDR2 YSLEER. The V and J ends lost 4 bases and 8 bases, in that order; junction bases with no gene match: 10. The CDR3 sequence is 16 residues long. The CDR3 region is CASSLNSGGALDEQFF. The CDR3 DNA reads as TGCGCCAGCAGCCTCAATAGCGGGGGGGCCTTGGATGAGCAGTTCTTC.

The chain has TRBV7-2 and TRBJ2-5, with TRBD2 matching 14 bases. CDR1 and CDR2 from the germline V gene are SGHTA and FQGNSA. This CDR3 comprises 16 residues. Trimming took 1 base from V and 5 from J; bases not matched to a gene: 3. CDR3 region: CASSLVGTSGGETQYF. For the CDR3, the DNA is TGTGCCAGCAGCTTAGTCGGGACTAGCGGGGGCGAGACCCAGTACTTC.

The chain carries TRBV19 and TRBJ1-2, with 11 nucleotides matching TRBD1. The germline CDR1 and CDR2 sequences are LNHDA and SQIVND (reference sequence). The CDR3 runs to 13 residues. Trimming cost V 8 bases and J 4 bases; bases outside gene matches: 3. CDR3 protein: CASRTGGAYGYTF. CDR3 DNA sequence: TGTGCCAGTCGGACAGGGGGCGCCTATGGCTACACCTTC. The full variable domain, rest sourced from reference TRBV19 and TRBJ1-2, is DGGITQSPKYLFRKEGQNVTLSCEQNLNHDAMYWYRQDPGQGLRLIYYSQIVNDFQKGDIAEGYSVSREKKESFPLTVTSAQKNPTAFYLCASRTGGAYGYTFGSGTRLTVV.

This clone was seen a single time. The V call is TRBV5-8, the J call TRBJ2-5; 7 bases fit TRBD1. Germline CDR1 SGHTS, CDR2 YDEGEE. V dropped 5 bases and J dropped 4; count of bases not matched to a gene: 5. CDR3 length: 13 amino acids. CDR3 protein: CASRWTGGETQYF. The CDR3 DNA sequence: TGTGCCAGCAGGTGGACAGGCGGAGAGACCCAGTACTTC. Variable domain in full (rest from reference TRBV5-8 and TRBJ2-5): EAGVTQSPTHLIKTRGQQATLRCSPISGHTSVYWYQQALGLGLQFLLWYDEGEERNRGNFPPRFSGRQFPNYSSELNVNALELEDSALYLCASRWTGGETQYFGPGTRLLVL.

The sample holds one count of this clone. The genes are TRBV4-3 and TRBJ2-1; no clear D. In germline, CDR1 is LGHNA, CDR2 YSLEER. The CDR3 is 19 amino acids. V was trimmed by 0 bases and J by 3 bases, leaving 21 bases between them. This CDR3 is CASSQDIHPVSSVYNEQFF. The CDR3 DNA reads TGCGCCAGCAGCCAAGATATCCACCCAGTATCGAGCGTCTACAATGAGCAGTTCTTC.

The chain is built from TRBV4-1 and TRBJ2-7, with a weak D call TRBD1 (5 bases). V was clipped by 4 bases and J by 4 bases, with 14 bases between them. The length of the CDR3 is 14 residues. Germline CDR1 and CDR2: MGHRA and YSYEKL. CDR3 coding DNA: TGCGCCAGCAGCCCGAGGCACAGGTTGTACGAGCAGTACTTC. Protein product: CASSPRHRLYEQYF.

CDR3: CASSEADYSNQPQHF. Here the CDR3 DNA reads TGTGCCAGCAGTGAGGCGGATTATAGCAATCAGCCCCAGCATTTT. The chain couples TRBV6-1 to TRBJ1-5; the D is unclear. V was cut by 3 bases and J by 0 bases, with 9 bases left in between. The germline CDR1 and CDR2 sequences are MNHNS and SASEGT. The CDR3 is made up of 15 amino acids.

As to this clone: Within the sample, other DNA sequences also encode this same CDR3. The chain carries TRBV7-2 and TRBJ2-1; 11 bases align to TRBD2. This CDR3 region has 16 residues. In germline, CDR1 is SGHTA, CDR2 FQGNSA. V lost 1 base to trimming and J lost 5 bases; unmatched junction nucleotides: 4. This CDR3 reads CASSLVGTSGDNEQFF. The CDR3 DNA reads as TGTGCCAGCAGCTTAGTAGGGACTAGCGGCGACAATGAGCAGTTCTTC.

V gene TRBV5-1 combines with J gene TRBJ1-6; unclear D gene. The V gene lost 0 bases and the J gene lost 10 bases, with 20 bases spanning the gap. CDR3 length: 17 residues. CDR1 is SGHRS, CDR2 YFSETQ, per germline. The DNA of the CDR3 is TGCGCCAGCAGCTTGGGACCGACCGCCGGCCCGGAATCACCCCTCCACTTT. The encoded protein is CASSLGPTAGPESPLHF.

This chain uses TRBV10-3 with TRBJ2-1; TRBD1 is a possible D gene (5 bases). Germline CDR1 reads ENHRY; CDR2 reads SYGVKD. This CDR3 is 15 amino acids long. With 0 bases removed from V and 3 bases from J, the gap between germline ends came to 9 bases. CDR3 sequence: CAISESATGYNEQFF. CDR3 bases: TGTGCCATCAGTGAGTCGGCTACAGGCTACAATGAGCAGTTCTTC.

V and J are TRBV7-9 and TRBJ1-3; D might be TRBD1 (5 bases). In germline, CDR1 is SEHNR, CDR2 FQNEAQ (reference sequence). The germline V and J ends were trimmed by 10 bases and 0 bases, with 10 bases remaining between them. This CDR3 contains 13 residues. CDR3 sequence: CATPGFSGNTIYF. CDR3 bases: TGTGCCACCCCAGGGTTCTCTGGAAACACCATATATTTT.

The chain links TRBV10-3 to TRBJ1-1; D remains unclear. V lost 7 bases to trimming and J lost 1 base, with 19 bases between them. Germline CDR1 and CDR2: ENHRY and SYGVKD. The CDR3 totals 16 residues. CDR3 protein: CAIKRSVITRNTEAFF. DNA of the CDR3: TGTGCCATCAAACGGAGCGTGATAACTAGGAACACTGAAGCTTTCTTT.

The rearrangement links TRBV27 to TRBJ2-1, with 9 nucleotides matching TRBD1. V lost 8 bases, J lost 4 bases, and 6 bases stayed unmatched. The CDR3 extends over 14 amino acids. CDR1 is MNHEY and CDR2 is SMNVEV in the germline V gene (reference sequence). CDR3 nucleotide sequence: TGTGCCAGCCAACAGGGGGCGGGATACAATGAGCAGTTCTTC. Translating it yields CASQQGAGYNEQFF.

This clone occurred once. The chain links TRBV11-2 to TRBJ2-5; 8 bases are a match to TRBD1. Per the germline V gene, CDR1 is SGHAT and CDR2 is FQNNGV. V shed 0 bases and J 4 bases; nucleotides not matched to a gene: 7. The CDR3 length is 16 residues. DNA of the CDR3: TGTGCCAGCAGCTTAGAAAACAGGGGGAGCGGAGAGACCCAGTACTTC. It is translated as CASSLENRGSGETQYF. The entire variable domain, with the rest obtained from reference TRBV11-2 and TRBJ2-5, is as follows: EAGVAQSPRYKIIEKRQSVAFWCNPISGHATLYWYQQILGQGPKLLIQFQNNGVVDDSQLPKDRFSAERLKGVDSTLKIQPAKLEDSAVYLCASSLENRGSGETQYFGPGTRLLVL.

This clone was recorded once. V usage is TRBV4-1 and J usage is TRBJ2-3, with 9 bases identical to TRBD2. The CDR3 has 15 residues. Per germline, CDR1 MGHRA and CDR2 YSYEKL. Trimming removed 1 base from V and 8 bases from J; junction bases left unmatched: 7. CDR3 DNA: TGCGCCAGCAGCCAAGTCGGGCTAGCGGGACCTACGCAGTATTTT. It translates to CASSQVGLAGPTQYF.

CDR3 region: CASSQTRDITEAFF. CDR3 bases: TGTGCCAGCAGCCAGACCCGGGACATAACTGAAGCTTTCTTT. This chain connects TRBV6-5 to TRBJ1-1; perhaps TRBD1 as D (6 bases). Per the germline V gene, CDR1 is MNHEY and CDR2 is SVGAGI. The V end was cut by 6 bases, the J end by 5 bases, with 16 bases between. The CDR3 spans 14 residues.

This chain joins TRBV5-5 and TRBJ2-7; TRBD1 might be the D (5 bases). Germline V gene lookup returns CDR1 SGHKS and CDR2 YYEKEE (reference sequence). This CDR3 contains 15 residues. The V end lost 5 bases, the J end lost 0 bases, and 15 bases lay between the germline ends. The CDR3 is CASRKLDTNSYEQYF. The CDR3 DNA follows: TGTGCCAGCAGAAAATTGGACACCAACTCCTACGAGCAGTACTTC. Combining the CDR3 with reference TRBV5-5 and TRBJ2-7 gives the whole variable domain DAGVTQSPTHLIKTRGQQVTLRCSPISGHKSVSWYQQVLGQGPQFIFQYYEKEERGRGNFPDRFSARQFPNYSSELNVNALLLGDSALYLCASRKLDTNSYEQYFGPGTRLTVT.

CDR3 residues: CASSLDSQPQHF. The CDR3 coding sequence is TGTGCCAGCAGCTTAGACAGTCAGCCCCAGCATTTT. The chain couples TRBV5-4 to TRBJ1-5; D is possibly TRBD1 (5 bases). Trimming left V 2 bases short and J 6 bases short, with 6 bases between. This CDR3 is 12 amino acids long. The germline gives CDR1 SGHNT, CDR2 YYREEE (reference sequence).

The chain uses TRBV27 and TRBJ2-7; TRBD2 is a possible D gene (6 bases). CDR1 and CDR2 (germline): MNHEY, SMNVEV (reference sequence). Trimming shortened V by 5 bases and J by 5 bases, and 19 bases separated the two germline ends. The CDR3 contains 15 residues. CDR3 nucleotides: TGTGCCAGCAGTAACTCACTAGCTCCGTTCGACGAGCAGTACTTC. This codes for CASSNSLAPFDEQYF.

The chain couples TRBV6-6 to TRBJ2-1; 11 bases are a match to TRBD2. After removal of 6 bases from V and 3 bases from J, the junction contained 7 bases not matched to a gene. Germline V gives CDR1 MNHNY, CDR2 SVGAGI (reference sequence). The CDR3 is 16 amino acids. The CDR3 DNA follows: TGTGCCAGCAGAGTTTTGACTAGCGGGGACTACAATGAGCAGTTCTTC. It codes for CASRVLTSGDYNEQFF.

This chain connects TRBV6-5 to TRBJ1-2, with a weak D call TRBD1 (5 bases). V lost 7 bases and J lost 8, with 17 bases in between. This CDR3 has 13 amino acids. CDR1 and CDR2 (germline): MNHEY, SVGAGI. CDR3 sequence: CASTPSAGKGYTF. The CDR3 nucleotides are TGTGCCAGCACCCCTTCGGCAGGGAAAGGCTACACCTTC.

To note about this clone: At one end the junction does not follow the germline gene, possibly because of a read error. This chain joins TRBV19 and TRBJ2-1; unclear D gene. This CDR3 has 17 residues. The germline gives CDR1 LNHDA, CDR2 SQIVND (reference sequence). As DNA, the CDR3 is TGTGCCAGTAGTCTAGAACTCTCCCCTAGCTCCTACAATGAGCAGTTCTTC. Residues: CASSLELSPSSYNEQFF.

This clone was found once. This rearrangement joins TRBV19 to TRBJ1-4, with D possibly being TRBD1 (6 bases). V was pared by 4 bases and J by 0 bases, with 12 bases between. The V gene's germline CDR1 is LNHDA and CDR2 SQIVND (reference sequence). The CDR3 totals 16 residues. The CDR3 region has the DNA TGTGCCAGTAGTAAATACAGGGCACCAACTAATGAAAAACTGTTTTTT. It codes for CASSKYRAPTNEKLFF.

The chain is built from TRBV15 and TRBJ2-5; D perhaps matches TRBD2 (6 bases). This CDR3 is 16 amino acids long. The V end was cut by 0 bases, the J end by 5 bases, with 16 bases between. Germline CDR1 is LNHNV and CDR2 is YYDKDF (reference sequence). In DNA form, the CDR3 reads TGTGCCACCAGCAGAGATACCCTCGGGAGTTGGGAGACCCAGTACTTC. Its protein is CATSRDTLGSWETQYF.